This T cell receptor beta chain was documented in a study of control samples from healthy donors and cancer patients. This CDR3 contains 15 residues. Germline values: CDR1 MDHEN, CDR2 SYDVKM. Comment on this clone: The junction departs from germline at one end; a sequencing error may be responsible. Other DNA sequences in this specimen translate into the identical CDR3.

Repertoires were generated with immunoSEQ multiplex PCR, while TCRdb's copy carries only in-frame clones and drops some. In the table there are about 110,000 clones, roughly four fifths of which are singletons. The sequenced sample was blood. V and J are TRBV28 and TRBJ1-1; 7 bases line up with TRBD1. This receptor was obtained from a man in his late teens or twenties in good health. CDR3 amino acids: CASSPYGTANTEAFF. The CDR3 bases are TGCGCCAGCAGTCCCTACGGGACAGCGAACACTGAAGCTTTCTTT.